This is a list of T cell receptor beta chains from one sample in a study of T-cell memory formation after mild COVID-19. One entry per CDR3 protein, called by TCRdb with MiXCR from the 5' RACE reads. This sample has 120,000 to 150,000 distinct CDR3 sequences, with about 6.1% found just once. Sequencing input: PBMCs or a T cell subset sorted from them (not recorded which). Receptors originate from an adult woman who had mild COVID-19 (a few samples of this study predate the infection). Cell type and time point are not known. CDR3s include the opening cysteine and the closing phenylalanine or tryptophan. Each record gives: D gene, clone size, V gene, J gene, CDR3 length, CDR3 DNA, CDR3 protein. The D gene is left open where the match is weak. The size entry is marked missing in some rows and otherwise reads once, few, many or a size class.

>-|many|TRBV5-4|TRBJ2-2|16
TGTGCCAGCAGCCCCGGGACTCCCACTAACACCGGGGAGCTGTTTTTT
CASSPGTPTNTGELFF
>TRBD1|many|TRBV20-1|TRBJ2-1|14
TGCAGTGCTGGCAACAGGGGAAACTACAATGAGCAGTTCTTC
CSAGNRGNYNEQFF
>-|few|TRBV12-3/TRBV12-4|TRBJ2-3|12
TGTGCCAGCAGTTATGGGTCAGATACGCAGTATTTT
CASSYGSDTQYF
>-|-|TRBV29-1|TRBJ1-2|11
TGCAGCGTGTCCCGGGGCTATGGCTACACCTTC
CSVSRGYGYTF
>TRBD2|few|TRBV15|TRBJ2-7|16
TGTGCCACCAGCAGGATGGTAGCGGGGGGGATCTACGAGCAGTACTTC
CATSRMVAGGIYEQYF
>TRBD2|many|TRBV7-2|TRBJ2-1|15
TGTGCCAGCAGTCCCTTTAGCGGGAGTGGCAATGAGCAGTTCTTC
CASSPFSGSGNEQFF
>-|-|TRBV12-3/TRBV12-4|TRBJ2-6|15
TGTGCCAGCAGTTTTCGTGGAGCTGGGGCCAACGTCCTGACTTTC
CASSFRGAGANVLTF
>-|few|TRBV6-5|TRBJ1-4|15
TGTGCCAGCGCATTGCGGGGAAGGAGGGATGAAAAACTGTTTTTT
CASALRGRRDEKLFF
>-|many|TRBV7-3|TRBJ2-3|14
TGTGCCAGCAGCGAGGGGGGCGGCACAGATACGCAGTATTTT
CASSEGGGTDTQYF
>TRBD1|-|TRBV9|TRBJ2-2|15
TGTGCCAGCAGAGAGGGACAGGGTGGGACCGGGGAGCTGTTTTTT
CASREGQGGTGELFF